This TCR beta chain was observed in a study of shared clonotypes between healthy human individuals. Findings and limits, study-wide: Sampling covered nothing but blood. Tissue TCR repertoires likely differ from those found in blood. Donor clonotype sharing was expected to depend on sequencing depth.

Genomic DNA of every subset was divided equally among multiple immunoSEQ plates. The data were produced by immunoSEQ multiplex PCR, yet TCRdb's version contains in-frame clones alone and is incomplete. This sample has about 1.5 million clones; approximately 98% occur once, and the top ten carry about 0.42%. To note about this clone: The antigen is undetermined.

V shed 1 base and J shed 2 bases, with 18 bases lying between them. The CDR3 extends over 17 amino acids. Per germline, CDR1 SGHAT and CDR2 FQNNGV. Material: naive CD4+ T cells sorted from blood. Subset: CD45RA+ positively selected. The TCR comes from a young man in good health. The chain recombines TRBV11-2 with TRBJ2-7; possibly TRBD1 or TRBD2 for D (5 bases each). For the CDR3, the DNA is TGTGCCAGCAGCTTAGTCCCTGGGGGTGGCGGTACCTACGAGCAGTACTTC. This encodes CASSLVPGGGGTYEQYF.